One T cell receptor beta chain is described in this entry. Its target is not known. Criteria for exclusion of patients were uncontrolled infection, other autoimmune disease, pregnancy or lactation. Clinicians diagnosed patients from clinical symptoms, serum thyroxine and TRAb, thyroid ultrasound and orbital computed tomography. TCR beta CDR3 regions were amplified from RNA. An initial round of RT-PCR targeting the TCR CDR3 relied on the HTBI primer set. TCRdb fed the multiplex PCR reads into MiXCR, producing one record per CDR3 protein. Among fewer than 700,000 distinct CDR3 sequences listed, approximately 17% were seen once. Germline trimming cut 1 base from V and 3 bases from J; bases unmatched to any gene: 5. The CDR3 consists of 14 residues. The germline CDR1 and CDR2 sequences are GTSNPN and SVGIG (reference sequence). The sample originates from a study of T cells in Graves' hyperthyroidism and ophthalmopathy. Findings and limits, study-wide: Among clonotypes expanded in thyroid above 0.001, most were also found in blood.

This sequence originates from a woman aged 18 to 35 with Graves' ophthalmopathy. The specimen sequenced was blood. This chain uses TRBV30 with TRBJ1-1, with 7 positions matching TRBD1. For the CDR3, the DNA is TGTGCCTGGAGTGGTAGACAGGGAGACACTGAAGCTTTCTTT. This translates into CAWSGRQGDTEAFF.